Detailed here is one T cell receptor beta chain. Its specificity is unknown. The CDR3 sequence is 15 residues long. The germline gives CDR1 SNHLY, CDR2 FYNNEI. The ends were cut back, 6 bases at V and 1 base at J, with 15 bases in the middle. This entry is derived from a study of PD-1 blockade in classical Hodgkin lymphoma. Study-wide background: Each patient was given nivolumab 3 mg/kg through a vein every 2 weeks. Study observations and caveats: Reported baseline diversity: healthy donors highest, relapsed/refractory patients lowest. CD4+ TCR diversity, unlike CD8+, climbed significantly by C4D1. Complete responders possessed baseline diversity comparable to newly diagnosed patients.

The data were produced by immunoSEQ multiplex PCR, yet TCRdb's version contains in-frame clones alone and is incomplete. The sample contains 20,000 or so clones, 88% of which appear only once. Time point specified: cycle 4 day 1 (C4D1), after less than seven weeks of nivolumab. Relapse after autologous stem cell transplantation occurred in every patient, and brentuximab vedotin exposure varied. Negative selection with magnets was how CD8+ T cells were isolated from the thawed PBMCs. The source was CD8+ T cells from blood, collected before the fourth cycle of nivolumab. The clonotype comes from a human donor with classical Hodgkin lymphoma. The rearrangement joins TRBV2 to TRBJ1-1; TRBD1 is a possible D gene (5 bases). CDR3 protein: CASRGVRGENTEAFF. The CDR3 bases are TGTGCCAGCAGAGGGGTCCGCGGGGAGAACACTGAAGCTTTCTTT.